This is a list of T cell receptor beta chains from one sample in a study of blood T cell repertoires in COVID-19. TCRdb's copy holds only in-frame clones and misses some; the assay was immunoSEQ multiplex PCR. In the table there are 200,000 to 300,000 clones, 83% of which are singletons. Sequencing used peripheral blood. These receptors were taken from a human donor in a cohort sampled during active COVID-19. Each CDR3 is given with its conserved first and last residue. D genes are given only for firm matches. Clone sizes are given selectively: once, few, many, or a class where the clone is expanded.

v_gene	j_gene	d_gene	abundance	CDR3aa	CDR3nt
TRBV19	TRBJ1-1	TRBD1	.	CASGTGGDTEAFF	TGTGCCAGTGGGACAGGAGGGGACACTGAAGCTTTCTTT
TRBV5-4	TRBJ2-1	.	.	CASSLGGGGKFF	TGTGCCAGCAGCTTAGGAGGTGGAGGCAAGTTCTTC
TRBV5-1	TRBJ2-1	.	.	CASSLEANAYNEQFF	TGCGCCAGCAGCTTGGAAGCGAATGCCTACAATGAGCAGTTCTTC
TRBV6-5	TRBJ1-4	.	.	CASRPGLTNEKLFF	TGTGCCAGCAGGCCGGGACTAACTAATGAAAAACTGTTTTTT
TRBV5-1	TRBJ1-1	TRBD1	.	CASSSGTGGHRNTEAFF	TGCGCCAGCAGCAGCGGGACAGGAGGTCACCGGAACACTGAAGCTTTCTTT
TRBV5-1	TRBJ2-2	.	.	CASSLVAGSRELFF	TGCGCCAGCAGCTTGGTGGCCGGGAGTAGGGAGCTGTTTTTT
TRBV5-6	TRBJ1-1	.	.	CASSRIGRDTEAFF	TGTGCCAGCTCCAGGATAGGGAGGGACACTGAAGCTTTCTTT
TRBV19	TRBJ2-5	TRBD2	.	CASSREGRETQYF	TGTGCCAGTAGCAGGGAGGGCCGGGAGACCCAGTACTTC
TRBV5-8	TRBJ2-3	.	.	CASSLGPGGDTQYF	TGTGCCAGCAGCTTAGGTCCCGGGGGAGATACGCAGTATTTT
TRBV14	TRBJ1-2	.	.	CASSQGVPQANYGYTF	TGTGCCAGCAGCCAAGGAGTACCACAGGCTAACTATGGCTACACCTTC
TRBV10-2	TRBJ1-1	.	once	CASRRTANTEAFF	TGCGCCAGCAGACGGACTGCGAACACTGAAGCTTTCTTT
TRBV2	TRBJ1-2	TRBD1	.	CASRRGTGDYHGYTF	TGTGCCAGCAGGAGGGGGACAGGGGACTACCATGGCTACACCTTC
TRBV2	TRBJ2-1	.	.	CASSVGVPSYNEQFF	TGTGCCAGCAGTGTAGGGGTCCCCTCCTACAATGAGCAGTTCTTC
TRBV7-8	TRBJ1-2	TRBD1	.	CASSIGTGGNYGYTF	TGTGCCAGCAGCATAGGGACAGGGGGAAACTATGGCTACACCTTC
TRBV9	TRBJ2-6	TRBD1	.	CASTPTDRASGGVLTF	TGTGCCAGCACCCCCACAGACAGGGCCTCTGGTGGGGTCCTGACTTTC
TRBV12-3/TRBV12-4	TRBJ1-3	.	once	CASSQSGNTIYF	TGTGCCAGCAGTCAGTCTGGAAACACCATATATTTT
TRBV27	TRBJ1-1	.	many	CASSSLRFEAFF	TGTGCCAGCAGTTCCCTCCGGTTTGAAGCTTTCTTT
TRBV11-3	TRBJ1-1	.	few	CASSLSGYTEAFF	TGTGCCAGCAGCTTATCAGGGTACACTGAAGCTTTCTTT
TRBV5-1	TRBJ2-2	TRBD1	.	CASSLGPGGDTGELFF	TGCGCCAGCAGCTTGGGTCCAGGGGGCGACACCGGGGAGCTGTTTTTT
TRBV19	TRBJ1-1	TRBD1	.	CASSITGANTEAFF	TGTGCCAGTAGTATAACAGGGGCGAACACTGAAGCTTTCTTT
TRBV5-1	TRBJ1-3	TRBD1	.	CASSLTPGQGSNTIYF	TGCGCCAGCAGCTTAACGCCGGGACAGGGTTCCAACACCATATATTTT
TRBV6-5	TRBJ2-3	TRBD2	.	CASSSGGGGRRDTQYF	TGTGCCAGCAGTTCTGGCGGGGGAGGTCGTAGAGATACGCAGTATTTT
TRBV30	TRBJ2-5	.	.	CAWATGQETQYF	TGTGCCTGGGCCACGGGTCAAGAGACCCAGTACTTC
TRBV14	TRBJ2-5	TRBD2	.	CASSIRTSGLQETQYF	TGTGCCAGCAGCATCCGGACTAGCGGGCTACAAGAGACCCAGTACTTC
TRBV10-3	TRBJ2-2	TRBD2	.	CAISETSGGENTGELFF	TGTGCCATCAGTGAAACTAGCGGGGGCGAGAACACCGGGGAGCTGTTTTTT
TRBV29-1	TRBJ2-7	TRBD1	.	CSVWGQGDYEQYF	TGCAGCGTTTGGGGACAGGGAGACTACGAGCAGTACTTC
TRBV6-4	TRBJ1-1	.	once	CASSATVNTEAFF	TGTGCCAGCAGTGCGACAGTTAACACTGAAGCTTTCTTT
TRBV6-2/TRBV6-3	TRBJ2-7	TRBD1	.	CASSYFLGQGDYEQYF	TGTGCCAGCAGTTATTTCCTGGGACAGGGGGACTACGAGCAGTACTTC
TRBV7-2	TRBJ2-2	.	.	CASSLIAQSTGELFF	TGTGCCAGCAGCTTAATCGCACAGAGCACCGGGGAGCTGTTTTTT
TRBV10-3	TRBJ2-3	TRBD1	.	CAISESGQAHTQYF	TGTGCCATCAGTGAGTCAGGACAGGCTCATACGCAGTATTTT
TRBV5-5	TRBJ2-5	TRBD2	.	CASSWNGGEETQYF	TGTGCCAGCAGCTGGAACGGGGGGGAAGAGACCCAGTACTTC
TRBV5-4	TRBJ2-1	TRBD1	.	CASSSTGGGHNEQFF	TGTGCCAGCAGCTCGACAGGGGGCGGCCACAATGAGCAGTTCTTC
TRBV27	TRBJ1-5	.	.	CASSSYATGTAGGPQHF	TGTGCCAGCAGCTCCTACGCTACCGGGACGGCGGGGGGGCCCCAGCATTTT
TRBV28	TRBJ2-7	.	.	CASSPGQTYEQYF	TGTGCCAGCAGTCCCGGACAGACCTACGAGCAGTACTTC
TRBV28	TRBJ1-6	.	.	CAILGGTASSYNSPLHF	TGTGCCATCCTGGGGGGAACAGCCAGCTCCTATAATTCACCCCTCCACTTT
TRBV5-1	TRBJ1-1	.	.	CASSLSGGTTEAFF	TGCGCCAGCAGCTTGAGTGGGGGGACCACTGAAGCTTTCTTT
TRBV27	TRBJ2-3	TRBD2	once	CASSLSGLAGVVDTQYF	TGTGCCAGCAGTTTATCGGGACTAGCGGGAGTGGTAGATACGCAGTATTTT
TRBV12-3/TRBV12-4	TRBJ1-3	.	once	CASKDLEGTIYF	TGTGCCAGCAAGGATCTGGAGGGAACCATATATTTT
TRBV5-1	TRBJ2-5	.	once	CASSLFTVKETQYF	TGCGCCAGCAGCTTGTTCACAGTTAAAGAGACCCAGTACTTC
TRBV9	TRBJ1-3	.	.	CASSVGFLESGNTIYF	TGTGCCAGCAGCGTAGGCTTCTTAGAATCTGGAAACACCATATATTTT
TRBV11-2	TRBJ2-1	.	.	CASRPGFINNEQFF	TGTGCCAGCCGGCCGGGTTTCATTAACAATGAGCAGTTCTTC
TRBV5-1	TRBJ2-1	TRBD2	.	CASFQGLAHNEQFF	TGCGCCAGCTTTCAGGGACTAGCGCACAATGAGCAGTTCTTC
TRBV7-9	TRBJ2-3	TRBD2	.	CASSLFKAGGPGDTQYF	TGTGCCAGCAGCTTATTTAAGGCGGGAGGGCCCGGAGATACGCAGTATTTT
TRBV3-1/TRBV3-2	TRBJ1-2	.	.	CASSQTGSNYGYTF	TGTGCCAGCAGCCAAACAGGGTCGAACTATGGCTACACCTTC
TRBV5-1	TRBJ2-1	.	.	CASSSGVEQFF	TGCGCCAGCAGCTCGGGGGTCGAGCAGTTCTTC
TRBV12-3/TRBV12-4	TRBJ2-7	.	.	CASSFGIEQYF	TGTGCCAGCAGTTTCGGGATCGAGCAGTACTTC
TRBV5-4	TRBJ2-5	.	.	CASSNSRTETQYF	TGTGCCAGCAGCAACTCCCGCACGGAGACCCAGTACTTC
TRBV19	TRBJ2-3	.	.	CASSIVGASTDTQYF	TGTGCCAGTAGTATAGTGGGAGCTAGCACAGATACGCAGTATTTT
TRBV7-3	TRBJ2-3	TRBD1	.	CASSPQGDTQYF	TGTGCCAGCAGCCCACAGGGGGATACGCAGTATTTT
TRBV3-1/TRBV3-2	TRBJ2-4	.	.	CASSPRSTGINIQYF	TGTGCCAGCAGCCCACGATCAACAGGGATAAACATTCAGTACTTC
TRBV19	TRBJ1-2	TRBD1	.	CASSITPIRQGAIANYGYTF	TGTGCCAGTAGTATAACCCCGATCCGACAGGGGGCTATAGCTAACTATGGCTACACCTTC
TRBV5-1	TRBJ1-1	.	.	CASSLDGRADTEAFF	TGCGCCAGCAGCTTGGATGGCAGGGCGGACACTGAAGCTTTCTTT
TRBV6-6	TRBJ2-7	.	.	CASSIDSSSYEQYF	TGTGCCAGCAGTATCGACAGCAGCTCCTACGAGCAGTACTTC